The clone carrying this TCR beta chain ranks as large. Its cognate antigen is unknown. The source of the sample is a study of CD4 T cell repertoires in COVID-19. Study at large: After around 11 days of IL-2 expansion, CFSE-low cells were relabeled and restimulated with other coronavirus spikes. Study results and caveats: Several top expanded SARS-CoV-2-reactive clonotypes were shared by two or three memory subsets.

Measured with immunoSEQ multiplex PCR; TCRdb has only the in-frame clones, and not every one. The table records roughly 400 clones, around 30% of them present only once. Antigen-reactive proliferating T cell lines came from CFSE-labeled cells given autologous monocytes and SARS-CoV-2 spike or nucleoprotein. Cultures began with 5x10^5 cells for each subset. Deletions cut 2 bases from V and 3 bases from J, with 15 bases between. This CDR3 has 15 residues. Germline values: CDR1 SGHRS, CDR2 YFSETQ. This chain links TRBV5-1 with TRBJ2-7, with D perhaps being TRBD1 or TRBD2 (5 bases each). The clonotype was recovered from a human donor who had COVID-19. Sequencing used effector memory CD4+ T cells, cultured in vitro, obtained after recovery from COVID-19. CDR3 residues: CASSFTGTGSYEQYF. The CDR3 DNA is TGCGCCAGCAGCTTTACCGGGACGGGAAGCTACGAGCAGTACTTC.